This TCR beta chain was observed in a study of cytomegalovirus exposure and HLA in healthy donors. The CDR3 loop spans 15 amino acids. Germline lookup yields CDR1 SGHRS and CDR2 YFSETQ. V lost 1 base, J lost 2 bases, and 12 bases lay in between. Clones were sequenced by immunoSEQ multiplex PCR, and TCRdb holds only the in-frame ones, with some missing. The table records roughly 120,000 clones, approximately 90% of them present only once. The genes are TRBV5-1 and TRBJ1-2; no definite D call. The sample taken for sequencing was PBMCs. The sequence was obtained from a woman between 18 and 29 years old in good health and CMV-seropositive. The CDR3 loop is CASSLTTTVNYGYTF. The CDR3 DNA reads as TGCGCCAGCAGCTTGACCACCACAGTGAACTATGGCTACACCTTC.